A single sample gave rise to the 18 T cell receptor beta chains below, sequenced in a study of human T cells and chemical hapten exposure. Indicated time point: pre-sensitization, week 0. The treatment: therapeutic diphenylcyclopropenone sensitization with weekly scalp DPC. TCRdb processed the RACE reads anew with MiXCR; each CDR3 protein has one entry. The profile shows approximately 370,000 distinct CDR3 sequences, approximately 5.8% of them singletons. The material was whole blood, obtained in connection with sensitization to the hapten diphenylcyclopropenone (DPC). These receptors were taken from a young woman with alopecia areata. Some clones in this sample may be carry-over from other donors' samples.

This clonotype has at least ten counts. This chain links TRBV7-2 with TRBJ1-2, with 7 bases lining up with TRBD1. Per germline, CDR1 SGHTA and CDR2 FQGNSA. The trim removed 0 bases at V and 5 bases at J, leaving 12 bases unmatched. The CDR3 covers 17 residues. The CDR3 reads CASSLAHRTGEEYGYTF. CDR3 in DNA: TGTGCCAGCAGCTTAGCCCATCGTACAGGGGAGGAATATGGCTACACCTTC.

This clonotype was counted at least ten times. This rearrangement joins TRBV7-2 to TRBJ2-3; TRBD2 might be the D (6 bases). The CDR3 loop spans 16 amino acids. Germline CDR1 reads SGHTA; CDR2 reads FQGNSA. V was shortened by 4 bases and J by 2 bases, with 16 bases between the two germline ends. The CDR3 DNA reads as TGTGCCAGCAGCTCCTTGGGAGGATTAAACACAGATACGCAGTATTTT. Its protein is CASSSLGGLNTDTQYF.

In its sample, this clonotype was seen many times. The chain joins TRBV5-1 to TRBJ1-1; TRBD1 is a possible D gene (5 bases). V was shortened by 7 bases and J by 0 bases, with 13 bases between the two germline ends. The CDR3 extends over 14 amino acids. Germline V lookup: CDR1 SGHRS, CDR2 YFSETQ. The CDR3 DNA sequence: TGCGCCAGCCAATACGACAGCATGAACACTGAAGCTTTCTTT. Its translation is CASQYDSMNTEAFF. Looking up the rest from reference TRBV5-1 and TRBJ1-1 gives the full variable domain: KAGVTQTPRYLIKTRGQQVTLSCSPISGHRSVSWYQQTPGQGLQFLFEYFSETQRNKGNFPGRFSGRQFSNSRSEMNVSTLELGDSALYLCASQYDSMNTEAFFGQGTRLTVV.

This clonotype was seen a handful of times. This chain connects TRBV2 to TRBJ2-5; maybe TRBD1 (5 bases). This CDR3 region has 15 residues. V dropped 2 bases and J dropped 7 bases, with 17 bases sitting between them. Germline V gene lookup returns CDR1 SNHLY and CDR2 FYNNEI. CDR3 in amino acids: CASSERGPSHGTQYF. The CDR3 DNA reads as TGTGCCAGCAGTGAAAGGGGCCCGAGCCACGGGACCCAGTACTTC.

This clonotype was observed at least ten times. CDR3 sequence: CASRVGSGATDTQYF. DNA of the CDR3: TGTGCCAGCAGAGTAGGATCTGGAGCCACAGATACGCAGTATTTT. The chain joins TRBV2 to TRBJ2-3; D gene ambiguous. Trimming took off 6 bases at V and 2 bases at J, with 15 bases between the two ends. CDR1 and CDR2 (germline): SNHLY, FYNNEI. The CDR3 length is 15 residues.

The CDR3, as DNA: TGTGCCAGCAGTCCCAACAGGAGGGGTACGCAGTATTTT. As protein: CASSPNRRGTQYF. The chain has TRBV27 and TRBJ2-3, with TRBD2 as a possible D gene (6 bases). Germline CDR1 and CDR2: MNHEY and SMNVEV (reference sequence). Trimming shortened V by 5 bases and J by 8 bases, and 14 bases separated the two germline ends. This CDR3 region has 13 residues.

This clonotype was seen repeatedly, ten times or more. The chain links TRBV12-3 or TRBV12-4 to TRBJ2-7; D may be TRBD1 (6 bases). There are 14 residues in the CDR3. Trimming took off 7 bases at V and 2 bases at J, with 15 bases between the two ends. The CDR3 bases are TGTGCCAGCACTCCCTCGGGACAACCCTACGAGCAGTACTTC. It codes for CASTPSGQPYEQYF.

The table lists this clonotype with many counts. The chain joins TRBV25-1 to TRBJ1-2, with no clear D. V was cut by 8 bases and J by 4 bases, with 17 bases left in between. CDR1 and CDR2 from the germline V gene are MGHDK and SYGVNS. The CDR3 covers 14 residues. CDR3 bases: TGTGCCAGCCGACTGGACCCAGGCCTCTATGGCTACACCTTC. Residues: CASRLDPGLYGYTF.

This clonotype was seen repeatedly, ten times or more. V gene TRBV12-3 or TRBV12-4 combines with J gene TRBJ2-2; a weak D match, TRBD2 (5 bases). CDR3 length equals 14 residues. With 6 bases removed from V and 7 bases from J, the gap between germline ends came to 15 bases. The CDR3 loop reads CASSRGLQNGELFF. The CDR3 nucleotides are TGTGCCAGCAGCCGGGGTCTCCAGAACGGGGAGCTGTTTTTT.

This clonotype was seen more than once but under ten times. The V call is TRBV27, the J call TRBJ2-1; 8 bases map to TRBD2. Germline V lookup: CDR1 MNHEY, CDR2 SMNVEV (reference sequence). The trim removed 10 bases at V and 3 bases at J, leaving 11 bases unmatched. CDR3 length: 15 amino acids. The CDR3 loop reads CATTTGGADYNEQFF. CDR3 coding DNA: TGTGCCACCACAACGGGAGGGGCCGACTACAATGAGCAGTTCTTC.

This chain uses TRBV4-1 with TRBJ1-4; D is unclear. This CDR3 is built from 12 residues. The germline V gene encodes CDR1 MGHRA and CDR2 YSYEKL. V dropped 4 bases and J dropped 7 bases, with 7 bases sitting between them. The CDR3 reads CASSRHTEKLFF. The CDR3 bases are TGCGCCAGCAGCCGCCACACTGAAAAACTGTTTTTT.

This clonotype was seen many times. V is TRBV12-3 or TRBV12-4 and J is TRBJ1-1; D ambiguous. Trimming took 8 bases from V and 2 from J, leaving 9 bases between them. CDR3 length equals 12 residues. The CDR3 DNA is TGTGCCAGCGGGCGGGGTAACACTGAAGCTTTCTTT. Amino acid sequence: CASGRGNTEAFF.

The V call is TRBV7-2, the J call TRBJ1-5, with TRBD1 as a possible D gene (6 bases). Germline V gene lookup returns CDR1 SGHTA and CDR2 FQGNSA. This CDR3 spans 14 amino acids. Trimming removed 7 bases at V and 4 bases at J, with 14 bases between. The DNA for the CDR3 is TGTGCCAGCACTTGGGGGGCGCGGAATCAGCCCCAGCATTTT. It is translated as CASTWGARNQPQHF.

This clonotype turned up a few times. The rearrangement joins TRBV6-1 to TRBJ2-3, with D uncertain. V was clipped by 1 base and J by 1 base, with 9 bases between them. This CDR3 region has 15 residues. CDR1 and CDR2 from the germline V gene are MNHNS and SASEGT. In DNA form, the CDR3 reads TGTGCCAGCAGTGAAGTAATGCAGGGCACAGATACGCAGTATTTT. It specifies CASSEVMQGTDTQYF.

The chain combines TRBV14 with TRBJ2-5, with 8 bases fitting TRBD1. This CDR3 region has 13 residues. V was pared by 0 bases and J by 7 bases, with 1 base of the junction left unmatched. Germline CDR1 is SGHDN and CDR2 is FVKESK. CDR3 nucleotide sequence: TGTGCCAGCAGCCAAGAACAGGGGGTGACCCAGTACTTC. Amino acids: CASSQEQGVTQYF.

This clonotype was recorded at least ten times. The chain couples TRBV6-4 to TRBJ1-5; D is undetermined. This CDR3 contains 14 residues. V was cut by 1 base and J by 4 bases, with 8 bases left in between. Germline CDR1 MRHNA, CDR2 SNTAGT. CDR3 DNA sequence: TGTGCCAGCAGTGACTGGAGAACAAATCAGCCCCAGCATTTT. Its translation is CASSDWRTNQPQHF.

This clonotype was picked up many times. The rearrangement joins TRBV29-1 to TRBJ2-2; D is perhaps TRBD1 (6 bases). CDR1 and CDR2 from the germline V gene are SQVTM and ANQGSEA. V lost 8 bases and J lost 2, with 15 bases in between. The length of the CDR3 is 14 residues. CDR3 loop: CSFLGALNTGELFF. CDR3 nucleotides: TGCAGCTTTTTGGGGGCCCTTAACACCGGGGAGCTGTTTTTT.

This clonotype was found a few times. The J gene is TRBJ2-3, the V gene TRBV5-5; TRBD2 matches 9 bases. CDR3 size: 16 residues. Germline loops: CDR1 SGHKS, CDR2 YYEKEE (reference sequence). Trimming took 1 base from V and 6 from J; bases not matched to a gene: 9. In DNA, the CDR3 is TGTGCCAGCAGCTTGTATGGCGGGGGGGCCTCCGATACGCAGTATTTT. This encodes CASSLYGGGASDTQYF.